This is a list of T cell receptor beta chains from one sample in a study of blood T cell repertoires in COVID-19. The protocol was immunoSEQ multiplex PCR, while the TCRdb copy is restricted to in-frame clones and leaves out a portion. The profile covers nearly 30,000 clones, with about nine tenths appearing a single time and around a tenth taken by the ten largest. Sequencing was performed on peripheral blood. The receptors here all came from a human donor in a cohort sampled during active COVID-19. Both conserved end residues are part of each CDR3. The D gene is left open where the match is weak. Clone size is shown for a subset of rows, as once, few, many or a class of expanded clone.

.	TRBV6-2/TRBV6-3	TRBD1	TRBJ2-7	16	TGTGCCAGCAGCCTACTGGGAAGACAGGGGGTCCTCGAGCAGTACTTC	CASSLLGRQGVLEQYF
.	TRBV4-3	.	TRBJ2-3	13	TGCGCCAGCAGCGTACAGGGCACAGATACGCAGTATTTT	CASSVQGTDTQYF
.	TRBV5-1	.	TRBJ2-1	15	TGCGCCAGCAGCTTGTGGGGGCGACGAGTAGATGAGCAGTTCTTC	CASSLWGRRVDEQFF
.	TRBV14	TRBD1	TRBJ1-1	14	TGTGCCAGCAGCAACACAGGGGGAGGGACTGAAGCTTTCTTT	CASSNTGGGTEAFF
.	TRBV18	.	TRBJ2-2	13	TGTGCCAGCTCACAATCGGCAGGCGGGGAGCTGTTTTTT	CASSQSAGGELFF
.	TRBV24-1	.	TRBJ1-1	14	TGTGCCACCAGGAGAAACAGGGATGAGACTGAAGCTTTCTTT	CATRRNRDETEAFF
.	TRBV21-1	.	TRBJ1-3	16	TGTGCCAGCAGCAGACATGACGGCTCTTCTGGAAACACCATATATTTT	CASSRHDGSSGNTIYF
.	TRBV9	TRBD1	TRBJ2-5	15	TGTGCCAGCAGCGAGGGGACAGGGGATTGGGAGACCCAGTACTTC	CASSEGTGDWETQYF
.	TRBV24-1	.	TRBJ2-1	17	TGTGCCACCAGTGGGGATAGGGGGTTGAGCTCCTACAATGAGCAGTTCTTC	CATSGDRGLSSYNEQFF
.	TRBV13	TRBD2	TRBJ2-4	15	TGTGCCAGCAGCTTAAACCGGGACTATAAAAACATTCAGTACTTC	CASSLNRDYKNIQYF
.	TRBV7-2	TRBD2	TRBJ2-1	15	TGTGCCAGCAGCTTAGTTTCTAGCGGGGGGGGTGAGCAGTTCTTC	CASSLVSSGGGEQFF
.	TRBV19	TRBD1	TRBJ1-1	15	TGTGCCAGTAGTACCCCTACAGGGGGATCGGCTGAAGCTTTCTTT	CASSTPTGGSAEAFF
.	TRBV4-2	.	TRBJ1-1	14	TGTGCCAGCAGCCAAGGTGAGGGGGACACTGAAGCTTTCTTT	CASSQGEGDTEAFF
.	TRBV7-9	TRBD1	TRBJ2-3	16	TGTGCCAGCAGCTTGTGGGGGACAGGGAAAATAGATACGCAGTATTTT	CASSLWGTGKIDTQYF
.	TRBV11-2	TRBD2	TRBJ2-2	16	TGTGCCAGCAGCCTGGGACTAGCGGTAAACACCGGGGAGCTGTTTTTT	CASSLGLAVNTGELFF
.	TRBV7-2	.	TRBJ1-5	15	TGTGCCAGCAGCTTAGAGGGGCTTAGCAATCAGCCCCAGCATTTT	CASSLEGLSNQPQHF
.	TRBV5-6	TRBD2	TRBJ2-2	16	TGTGCCAGCAACGGACGCGGGGGGACGAACACCGGGGAGCTGTTTTTT	CASNGRGGTNTGELFF
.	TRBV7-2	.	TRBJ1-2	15	TGTGCCAGCAGCTTAGGGTCCAGGGGTGATTATGGCTACACCTTC	CASSLGSRGDYGYTF
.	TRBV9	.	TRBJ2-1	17	TGTGCCAGCAGCGTTTATGGGGGGTCGAGGTCCTACAATGAGCAGTTCTTC	CASSVYGGSRSYNEQFF
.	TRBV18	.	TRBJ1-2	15	TGTGCCAGCTCACCAAGGCGGGGGGCCACTAGCGGCTACACCTTC	CASSPRRGATSGYTF
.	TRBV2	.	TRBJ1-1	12	TGTGCCAGCAGGGGGCCAGGTACTGAAGCTTTCTTT	CASRGPGTEAFF
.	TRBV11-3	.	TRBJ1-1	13	TGTGCCAGCAGCTTTGACAGGAACACTGAAGCTTTCTTT	CASSFDRNTEAFF
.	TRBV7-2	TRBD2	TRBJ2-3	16	TGTGCCAGCAGCTCAAATCGCGGGGGGGGGACAGATACGCAGTATTTT	CASSSNRGGGTDTQYF
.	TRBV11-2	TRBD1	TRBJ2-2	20	TGTGCCAGCAGCTTAGATCAGTGGACAGGGGGCTATAAATCCGCCGGGGAGCTGTTTTTT	CASSLDQWTGGYKSAGELFF
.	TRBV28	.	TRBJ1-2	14	TGTGCCAGCAGTTCGTGGAGTTTAAACTATGGCTACACCTTC	CASSSWSLNYGYTF
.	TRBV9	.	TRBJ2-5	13	TGTGCCAGCACCTCCTCCTCGTCAGAGACCCAGTACTTC	CASTSSSSETQYF
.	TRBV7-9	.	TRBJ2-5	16	TGTGCCAGCAGCTTAGCCCTGGACACCACCCGAGAGACCCAGTACTTC	CASSLALDTTRETQYF
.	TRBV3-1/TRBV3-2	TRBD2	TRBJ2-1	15	TGTGCCAGCAGAATTAGCGGGGGCCTATACAATGAGCAGTTCTTC	CASRISGGLYNEQFF
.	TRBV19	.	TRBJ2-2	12	TGTGCCAGTAGTATGGGGGGAGGGGAGCTGTTTTTT	CASSMGGGELFF
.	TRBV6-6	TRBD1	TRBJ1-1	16	TGTGCCAGCAGTCGCCCTCCGGGACAGGGCAACACTGAAGCTTTCTTT	CASSRPPGQGNTEAFF
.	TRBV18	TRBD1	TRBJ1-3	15	TGTGCCAGCTCACCACGGGACAGGGTTGGAAACACCATATATTTT	CASSPRDRVGNTIYF
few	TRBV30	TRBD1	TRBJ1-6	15	TGTGCCTGGAGTAAATCGGGACAGGGAAATTCACCCCTCCACTTT	CAWSKSGQGNSPLHF
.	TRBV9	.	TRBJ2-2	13	TGTGCCAGCAGCGTCAGTAACACCGGGGAGCTGTTTTTT	CASSVSNTGELFF
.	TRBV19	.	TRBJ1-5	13	TGTGCCAGTAGTCCTGGGGCAGGCCAGCCCCAGCATTTT	CASSPGAGQPQHF
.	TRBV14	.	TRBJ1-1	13	TGTGCCAGCAGCCGAACAGGGTACACTGAAGCTTTCTTT	CASSRTGYTEAFF